Given below is one T cell receptor (beta chain) in context. In the original processing: Reference gene primers were amplified, and this amplification served to estimate nucleated cell counts. TCRdb keeps only in-frame clones here, not all; method: immunoSEQ multiplex PCR. The DNA was the basis for D and trimming; V, J and clone size are from that table. The data contain 40,000 to 50,000 clones, approximately 90% of them seen just once; the ten biggest clones take up over 4.5%. The data are from a study of blood T cell repertoires in COVID-19. Across the whole study: Acute and convalescent COVID-19 specimens originated in the United States, Italy and Spain. The analysed material was cDNA or gDNA that came from T cells, B-cell-depleted T cells, or PBMCs.

The germline V gene has CDR1 MDHEN and CDR2 SYDVKM. The CDR3 sequence is 14 residues long. Trimming removed 4 bases from V and 4 bases from J, with 13 bases in between. Sequenced sample: peripheral blood. This TCR came from a middle-aged man with active COVID-19. The rearrangement links TRBV28 to TRBJ2-5; a weak D match, TRBD2 (6 bases). CDR3 amino acids: CASSSNLGGETQYF. CDR3 in DNA: TGTGCCAGCAGTTCCAACCTCGGGGGAGAGACCCAGTACTTC.